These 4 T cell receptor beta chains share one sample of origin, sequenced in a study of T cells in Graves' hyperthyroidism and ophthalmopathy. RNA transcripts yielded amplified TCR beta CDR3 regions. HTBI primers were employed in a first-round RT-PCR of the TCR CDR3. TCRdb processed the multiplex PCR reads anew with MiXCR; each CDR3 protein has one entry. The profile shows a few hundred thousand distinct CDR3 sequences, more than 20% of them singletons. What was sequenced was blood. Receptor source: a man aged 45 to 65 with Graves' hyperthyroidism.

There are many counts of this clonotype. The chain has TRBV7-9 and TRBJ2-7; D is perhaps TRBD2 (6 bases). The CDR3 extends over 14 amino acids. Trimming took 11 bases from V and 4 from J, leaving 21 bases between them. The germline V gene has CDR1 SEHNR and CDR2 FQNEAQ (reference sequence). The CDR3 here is CALPHTGEDYEQYF. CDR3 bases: TGTGCCCTCCCCCACACGGGGGAAGATTACGAGCAGTACTTC.

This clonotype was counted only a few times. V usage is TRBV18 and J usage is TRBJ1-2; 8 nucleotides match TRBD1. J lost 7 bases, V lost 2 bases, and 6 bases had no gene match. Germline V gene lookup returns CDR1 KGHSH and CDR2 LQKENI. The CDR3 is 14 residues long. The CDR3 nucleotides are TGTGCCAGCTCACCAGATGGACAGGGTACTGGCTACACCTTC. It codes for CASSPDGQGTGYTF.

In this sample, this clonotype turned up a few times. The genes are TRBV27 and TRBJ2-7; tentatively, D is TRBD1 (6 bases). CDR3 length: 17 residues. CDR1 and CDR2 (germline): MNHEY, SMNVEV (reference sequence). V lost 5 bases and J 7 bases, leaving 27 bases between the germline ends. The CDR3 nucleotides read TGTGCCAGCAGTAATTCCGTCCTGGGGACACTTATCATGGAGCAGTACTTC. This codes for CASSNSVLGTLIMEQYF.

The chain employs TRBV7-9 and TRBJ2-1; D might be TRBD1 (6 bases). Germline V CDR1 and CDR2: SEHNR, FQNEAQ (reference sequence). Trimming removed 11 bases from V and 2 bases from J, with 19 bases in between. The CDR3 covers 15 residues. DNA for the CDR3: TGTGCCTTTCCTCGAGGGGGAACCCCCTACAATGAGCAGTTCTTC. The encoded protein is CAFPRGGTPYNEQFF.